A single sample is the source of the 17 T cell receptor beta chains below, sequenced in a study of patients with pleural tuberculosis. TCRdb re-called the reads through MiXCR, storing one row per CDR3 protein. The table includes some 29,000 distinct CDR3 sequences, 18% detected once. Material for sequencing was peripheral blood. The receptors were sampled from a human donor with pleural tuberculosis.

This clonotype was counted many times. This chain joins TRBV6-1 and TRBJ2-7; maybe TRBD2 (6 bases). Germline values: CDR1 MNHNS, CDR2 SASEGT. The germline V and J ends were trimmed by 8 bases and 6 bases, with 14 bases remaining between them. This CDR3 has 12 residues. The CDR3 bases are TGTGCCAGCGGGAGGCTCCTGGGCGAGCAGTACTTC. Translating gives CASGRLLGEQYF.

This clonotype was counted at least ten times. The chain combines TRBV4-2 with TRBJ2-7; D perhaps matches TRBD1 (6 bases). CDR1 and CDR2 from the germline V gene are LGHNA and YNFKEQ. Trimming left V 1 base short and J 2 bases short, with 9 bases between. The CDR3 totals 14 residues. The CDR3 protein is CASSQGTETYEQYF. The CDR3, as DNA: TGTGCCAGCAGCCAAGGGACAGAGACCTACGAGCAGTACTTC.

This clonotype has at least ten counts. The V call is TRBV5-1, the J call TRBJ2-5; TRBD2 agrees at 13 bases. The J segment lost 6 bases and the V segment lost 4 bases, leaving 3 bases of the junction unmatched. Germline-derived CDR1 and CDR2 are SGHRS and YFSETQ. The CDR3 totals 14 residues. The CDR3 loop is CASSTSGGVKTQYF. The CDR3 coding sequence is TGCGCCAGCAGCACTAGCGGGGGGGTCAAGACCCAGTACTTC.

This clonotype is deemed medium-sized (0.01 to 0.1%). V is TRBV7-2 and J is TRBJ1-1, with D possibly TRBD1 on 5 matching bases. This CDR3 region has 14 residues. V lost 2 bases to trimming and J lost 7 bases, with 14 bases between them. In germline, CDR1 is SGHTA, CDR2 FQGNSA. The CDR3 sequence: CASSLPAGAVEAFF. Written as DNA, the CDR3 is TGTGCCAGCAGCTTACCGGCCGGGGCTGTTGAAGCTTTCTTT.

This clonotype has ten or more counts. The chain employs TRBV28 and TRBJ1-5; 8 bases are a match to TRBD1. Germline V gene lookup returns CDR1 MDHEN and CDR2 SYDVKM. This CDR3 is built from 16 residues. The junction had 8 bases not matched to a gene; V was cut back by 2 bases and J by 5 bases. This CDR3 reads CASSLGTGGSYQPQHF. In DNA, the CDR3 is TGTGCCAGCAGTTTAGGGACAGGCGGATCGTATCAGCCCCAGCATTTT.

This clonotype was found once. With a much larger clone just one base away, this may be a read error. This rearrangement joins TRBV29-1 to TRBJ2-1; 12 bases are shared with TRBD1. The CDR3 loop spans 14 amino acids. Germline assignment: CDR1 SQVTM and CDR2 ANQGSEA. V shed 5 bases, J shed 8 bases, and the junction held 7 bases outside the gene matches. The CDR3 DNA follows: TGCAGCGTTTTAGGGACAGGGGGCATGGATGAGCAGTTCTTC. Translation gives CSVLGTGGMDEQFF.

This clonotype was seen at least ten times. The chain is built from TRBV7-9 and TRBJ1-1, with TRBD1 matching 9 bases. Trimming removed 2 bases from V and 1 base from J; junction bases left unmatched: 2. Germline CDR1 SEHNR, CDR2 FQNEAQ (reference sequence). The CDR3 has 15 residues. The CDR3 reads CASSLSGQGNTEAFF. As DNA, the CDR3 is TGTGCCAGCAGCTTATCGGGACAGGGGAACACTGAAGCTTTCTTT.

A word on this clonotype: A read error is possible here, since a much larger clone lies one base away. V gene TRBV7-9 combines with J gene TRBJ2-1; unclear D gene. Germline V gives CDR1 SEHNR, CDR2 FQNEAQ (reference sequence). The CDR3 contains 17 residues. The CDR3 nucleotides are TGTGCCAGCAGCTTAGCCCCTCCGCCGAGCTCCTACAATGGGCAGTTCTTC. Translating gives CASSLAPPPSSYNGQFF.

Judged by abundance, this clonotype is medium-sized. V gene TRBV27 combines with J gene TRBJ1-5; the D gene is possibly TRBD1 (5 bases). This CDR3 spans 15 amino acids. Germline V lookup: CDR1 MNHEY, CDR2 SMNVEV (reference sequence). Trimming stripped 5 bases from V and 9 bases from J, with 20 bases between. As DNA, the CDR3 is TGTGCCAGCAGTCCCTACTGGGACGGTTTTTCGCCCCAGCATTTT. Protein sequence: CASSPYWDGFSPQHF.

This clonotype was counted ten times or more. The V and J genes are TRBV27 and TRBJ2-7; 8 bases agree with TRBD2. V gave up 8 bases and J gave up 5 bases; unmatched junction bases: 8. This CDR3 spans 13 amino acids. The germline gives CDR1 MNHEY, CDR2 SMNVEV (reference sequence). CDR3 protein: CASAQRGPHEQYF. The CDR3 bases are TGTGCCAGCGCCCAGCGGGGGCCCCACGAGCAGTACTTC.

This clonotype has ten or more counts. CDR3 DNA: TGCGCCAGCAGCCAAGATCGAAGAACACCCCTCCACTTT. Its translation: CASSQDRRTPLHF. V usage is TRBV4-1 and J usage is TRBJ1-6; no reliable D call. The germline V and J ends were trimmed by 0 bases and 11 bases, with 8 bases remaining between them. This CDR3 contains 13 residues. The germline V gene has CDR1 MGHRA and CDR2 YSYEKL.

The chain links TRBV27 to TRBJ1-1; D is unresolved. The CDR3 loop spans 11 amino acids. CDR1 and CDR2 (germline): MNHEY, SMNVEV (reference sequence). V dropped 10 bases and J dropped 8 bases, with 14 bases sitting between them. The CDR3 DNA is TGTGCCATCAGGACCGCTCGCGAAGCTTTCTTT. This codes for CAIRTAREAFF.

This clonotype was detected many times. V gene TRBV19 combines with J gene TRBJ2-2; perhaps TRBD2 as D (5 bases). V was clipped by 5 bases and J by 4 bases, with 14 bases between them. This CDR3 contains 15 residues. CDR1 is LNHDA, CDR2 SQIVND, per germline (reference sequence). The CDR3 DNA reads as TGTGCCAGTAGTTTCGCAACTAGTAGCACCGGGGAGCTGTTTTTT. It translates to CASSFATSSTGELFF.

This clonotype was seen at least ten times. CDR3 in DNA: TGTGCCAGCAGTGTAGAGGGAGGGGACTATGGCTACACCTTC. Its translation is CASSVEGGDYGYTF. The chain couples TRBV2 to TRBJ1-2; possibly TRBD1 for D (5 bases). CDR1 is SNHLY and CDR2 is FYNNEI in the germline V gene. The CDR3 has 14 residues. Trimming cost V 4 bases and J 3 bases, with 12 bases left between them.

In this sample, this clonotype turned up many times. The genes are TRBV18 and TRBJ1-4; no reliable D call. CDR3 length: 13 amino acids. Trimming cost V 3 bases and J 6 bases, with 8 bases left between them. Per germline, CDR1 KGHSH and CDR2 LQKENI. CDR3: CASSPERDEKLFF. The CDR3 nucleotides read TGTGCCAGCTCACCGGAGAGAGATGAAAAACTGTTTTTT.

This clonotype was seen many times. The chain carries TRBV28 and TRBJ2-1, with 7 nucleotides matching TRBD2. This CDR3 is built from 13 residues. Per germline, CDR1 MDHEN and CDR2 SYDVKM. J lost 3 bases, V lost 9 bases, and 5 bases had no gene match. In DNA, the CDR3 is TGTGCCAGTCTAGCGGAGAACTACAATGAGCAGTTCTTC. Protein sequence: CASLAENYNEQFF.

This clonotype has a count of ten or more. The V and J genes are TRBV11-2 and TRBJ2-3, with unresolved D. V was clipped by 1 base and J by 3 bases, with 8 bases between them. The CDR3 is 14 residues long. Germline loops: CDR1 SGHAT, CDR2 FQNNGV. Here the CDR3 reads CASSLGSRTDTQYF. The CDR3 nucleotides read TGTGCCAGCAGCTTAGGCTCTAGAACAGATACGCAGTATTTT.